Listed below are T cell receptor beta chains from one sample, sequenced in a study of blood T cell repertoires in COVID-19. TCRdb keeps only in-frame clones here, not all; method: immunoSEQ multiplex PCR. In the table there are approximately 180,000 clones, about 84% of which are singletons. Material: peripheral blood. The receptors here all came from a person aged 65 to 79 with COVID-19, enrolled during active disease. CDR3s include the opening cysteine and the closing phenylalanine or tryptophan. Fields, in order: J gene, CDR3 length, V gene, D gene, clone size, CDR3 protein, CDR3 DNA. The D gene is left open where the match is weak. A clone size is listed for some rows: how often the clone was seen (once, few, many), or a class if it is expanded.

j_gene: TRBJ1-1; len: 11; v_gene: TRBV12-3/TRBV12-4; d_gene: NA; abundance: NA; CDR3aa: CASSTGSAAFF; CDR3nt: TGTGCCAGCAGTACAGGGTCAGCAGCTTTCTTT
j_gene: TRBJ2-3; len: 10; v_gene: TRBV20-1; d_gene: NA; abundance: NA; CDR3aa: CSVRVDTQYF; CDR3nt: TGCAGTGTGCGAGTGGATACGCAGTATTTT
j_gene: TRBJ1-6; len: 17; v_gene: TRBV6-1; d_gene: TRBD1; abundance: NA; CDR3aa: CASSERGPGQTNSPLHF; CDR3nt: TGTGCCAGCAGTGAACGAGGTCCGGGACAGACCAATTCACCCCTCCACTTT
j_gene: TRBJ2-3; len: 15; v_gene: TRBV7-2; d_gene: NA; abundance: NA; CDR3aa: CASRMTLGGPDTQYF; CDR3nt: TGTGCCAGCAGGATGACATTGGGGGGGCCAGATACGCAGTATTTT
j_gene: TRBJ2-4; len: 15; v_gene: TRBV7-2; d_gene: TRBD1; abundance: NA; CDR3aa: CASSEYGTGENIQYF; CDR3nt: TGTGCCAGCAGCGAATATGGGACAGGGGAAAACATTCAGTACTTC
j_gene: TRBJ1-2; len: 15; v_gene: TRBV13; d_gene: TRBD1; abundance: few; CDR3aa: CASSSTGGFDYGYTF; CDR3nt: TGTGCCAGCAGCTCGACAGGGGGCTTTGACTATGGCTACACCTTC
j_gene: TRBJ1-2; len: 12; v_gene: TRBV28; d_gene: NA; abundance: NA; CDR3aa: CASSRTVYGYTF; CDR3nt: TGTGCCAGCAGTCGGACAGTCTATGGCTACACCTTC
j_gene: TRBJ2-7; len: 17; v_gene: TRBV18; d_gene: TRBD2; abundance: NA; CDR3aa: CASSPPVGREGRNEQYF; CDR3nt: TGTGCCAGCTCACCACCGGTGGGGCGGGAGGGCCGGAACGAGCAGTACTTC
j_gene: TRBJ2-1; len: 15; v_gene: TRBV2; d_gene: TRBD2; abundance: NA; CDR3aa: CASSGGSGRANEQFF; CDR3nt: TGTGCCAGCAGTGGAGGTAGCGGGAGGGCCAATGAGCAGTTCTTC
j_gene: TRBJ2-2; len: 16; v_gene: TRBV9; d_gene: NA; abundance: few; CDR3aa: CASSAPRHRGAGELFF; CDR3nt: TGTGCCAGCAGCGCCCCTAGACACCGGGGAGCCGGGGAGCTGTTTTTT
j_gene: TRBJ2-4; len: 14; v_gene: TRBV3-1/TRBV3-2; d_gene: NA; abundance: NA; CDR3aa: CASEGVDAKNIQYF; CDR3nt: TGTGCCAGCGAAGGGGTAGACGCCAAAAACATTCAGTACTTC
j_gene: TRBJ2-2; len: 15; v_gene: TRBV19; d_gene: TRBD1; abundance: NA; CDR3aa: CASSIRGTDTGELFF; CDR3nt: TGTGCCAGTAGTATACGTGGGACAGACACCGGGGAGCTGTTTTTT
j_gene: TRBJ2-1; len: 17; v_gene: TRBV27; d_gene: TRBD2; abundance: NA; CDR3aa: CASTSLVGLAGYNEQFF; CDR3nt: TGTGCCAGCACTAGCCTAGTCGGACTAGCGGGCTACAATGAGCAGTTCTTC
j_gene: TRBJ1-1; len: 15; v_gene: TRBV11-2; d_gene: NA; abundance: NA; CDR3aa: CASSLGTGSYTEAFF; CDR3nt: TGTGCCAGCAGCTTAGGTACAGGGTCCTACACTGAAGCTTTCTTT
j_gene: TRBJ1-3; len: 15; v_gene: TRBV5-1; d_gene: TRBD1; abundance: NA; CDR3aa: CASSLQGASGNTIYF; CDR3nt: TGCGCCAGCAGCTTGCAGGGGGCTTCCGGAAACACCATATATTTT
j_gene: TRBJ1-4; len: 15; v_gene: TRBV18; d_gene: NA; abundance: once; CDR3aa: CASSPPGLSAEKLFF; CDR3nt: TGTGCCAGCTCACCACCCGGACTTTCCGCTGAAAAACTGTTTTTT
j_gene: TRBJ2-7; len: 13; v_gene: TRBV19; d_gene: NA; abundance: NA; CDR3aa: CASTRGRYYEQYF; CDR3nt: TGTGCCAGTACACGAGGAAGATACTACGAGCAGTACTTC
j_gene: TRBJ2-5; len: 14; v_gene: TRBV6-5; d_gene: NA; abundance: NA; CDR3aa: CASSQKAGAETQYF; CDR3nt: TGTGCCAGCAGTCAGAAGGCGGGTGCGGAGACCCAGTACTTC
j_gene: TRBJ2-4; len: 12; v_gene: TRBV19; d_gene: NA; abundance: once; CDR3aa: CASGGGKNIQYF; CDR3nt: TGTGCCAGTGGGGGAGGCAAAAACATTCAGTACTTC
j_gene: TRBJ2-7; len: 15; v_gene: TRBV6-2/TRBV6-3; d_gene: TRBD2; abundance: few; CDR3aa: CASSERLAGVKEQYF; CDR3nt: TGTGCCAGCAGTGAGCGCCTAGCGGGAGTGAAGGAGCAGTACTTC
j_gene: TRBJ1-4; len: 16; v_gene: TRBV4-2; d_gene: TRBD1; abundance: NA; CDR3aa: CASATLGAGGYEKLFF; CDR3nt: TGTGCCAGCGCTACTCTGGGGGCAGGGGGCTATGAAAAACTGTTTTTT
j_gene: TRBJ2-4; len: 14; v_gene: TRBV3-1/TRBV3-2; d_gene: NA; abundance: NA; CDR3aa: CASSQGGLANIQYF; CDR3nt: TGTGCCAGCAGCCAAGGAGGTCTAGCGAACATTCAGTACTTC
j_gene: TRBJ1-5; len: 13; v_gene: TRBV6-2/TRBV6-3; d_gene: NA; abundance: NA; CDR3aa: CASSLTGSQPQHF; CDR3nt: TGTGCCAGCAGTTTAACCGGGAGTCAGCCCCAGCATTTT
j_gene: TRBJ2-1; len: 17; v_gene: TRBV5-1; d_gene: TRBD2; abundance: NA; CDR3aa: CASSVFPGLAGSHEQFF; CDR3nt: TGCGCCAGCAGCGTCTTCCCGGGACTAGCGGGATCACATGAGCAGTTCTTC
j_gene: TRBJ1-2; len: 13; v_gene: TRBV14; d_gene: NA; abundance: NA; CDR3aa: CASSQDAGYGYTF; CDR3nt: TGTGCCAGCAGCCAAGATGCCGGCTATGGCTACACCTTC
j_gene: TRBJ2-7; len: 17; v_gene: TRBV5-1; d_gene: TRBD1; abundance: once; CDR3aa: CASSNRQGNVGSYEQYF; CDR3nt: TGCGCCAGCAGCAACAGACAGGGAAATGTCGGCTCCTACGAGCAGTACTTC
j_gene: TRBJ2-3; len: 15; v_gene: TRBV5-1; d_gene: NA; abundance: NA; CDR3aa: CASSLAGAGADTQYF; CDR3nt: TGCGCCAGCAGCTTGGCCGGGGCAGGGGCAGATACGCAGTATTTT
j_gene: TRBJ2-7; len: 16; v_gene: TRBV6-2/TRBV6-3; d_gene: TRBD2; abundance: NA; CDR3aa: CASSDPIAGGSYEQYF; CDR3nt: TGTGCCAGCAGTGACCCCATAGCGGGAGGATCCTACGAGCAGTACTTC
j_gene: TRBJ2-5; len: 15; v_gene: TRBV3-1/TRBV3-2; d_gene: TRBD1; abundance: NA; CDR3aa: CASSQPGQGRETQYF; CDR3nt: TGTGCCAGCAGCCAACCGGGACAGGGCAGAGAGACCCAGTACTTC
j_gene: TRBJ2-7; len: 15; v_gene: TRBV27; d_gene: NA; abundance: few; CDR3aa: CASRQAPTNYYEQYF; CDR3nt: TGTGCCAGTAGACAGGCGCCAACCAATTACTACGAGCAGTACTTC
j_gene: TRBJ2-5; len: 15; v_gene: TRBV5-1; d_gene: NA; abundance: NA; CDR3aa: CASSKDGPARETQYF; CDR3nt: TGCGCCAGCAGCAAAGACGGCCCAGCGAGGGAGACCCAGTACTTC
j_gene: TRBJ1-4; len: 15; v_gene: TRBV5-1; d_gene: NA; abundance: NA; CDR3aa: CASSDPQGSNEKLFF; CDR3nt: TGCGCCAGCAGCGATCCCCAGGGTTCTAATGAAAAACTGTTTTTT
j_gene: TRBJ1-1; len: 16; v_gene: TRBV27; d_gene: TRBD1; abundance: few; CDR3aa: CASSLTLGQVGGLAFF; CDR3nt: TGTGCCAGCAGTTTGACCCTCGGACAGGTGGGAGGATTGGCTTTCTTT
j_gene: TRBJ2-3; len: 18; v_gene: TRBV27; d_gene: TRBD2; abundance: NA; CDR3aa: CASSFGGRSHISTDTQYF; CDR3nt: TGTGCCAGCAGTTTTGGCGGGAGGTCCCATATAAGCACAGATACGCAGTATTTT
j_gene: TRBJ2-2; len: 17; v_gene: TRBV6-4; d_gene: TRBD2; abundance: NA; CDR3aa: CASSELAGAPNTGELFF; CDR3nt: TGTGCCAGCAGTGAACTAGCGGGGGCGCCGAACACCGGGGAGCTGTTTTTT
j_gene: TRBJ2-2; len: 16; v_gene: TRBV5-4; d_gene: TRBD1; abundance: NA; CDR3aa: CASSLLGQVDTGELFF; CDR3nt: TGTGCCAGCAGCTTGCTGGGACAGGTTGACACCGGGGAGCTGTTTTTT
j_gene: TRBJ2-6; len: 13; v_gene: TRBV29-1; d_gene: NA; abundance: NA; CDR3aa: CSVGGPGANVLTF; CDR3nt: TGCAGCGTTGGGGGGCCTGGGGCCAACGTCCTGACTTTC
j_gene: TRBJ1-6; len: 14; v_gene: TRBV27; d_gene: NA; abundance: NA; CDR3aa: CASSPTGNNSPLHF; CDR3nt: TGTGCCAGCAGTCCAACAGGGAATAATTCACCCCTCCACTTT
j_gene: TRBJ1-2; len: 13; v_gene: TRBV5-1; d_gene: NA; abundance: NA; CDR3aa: CASSFEGVDGYTF; CDR3nt: TGCGCCAGCAGCTTTGAGGGGGTCGATGGCTACACCTTC
j_gene: TRBJ1-4; len: 11; v_gene: TRBV7-6; d_gene: NA; abundance: NA; CDR3aa: CAVSRGGKLFF; CDR3nt: TGTGCCGTAAGCCGAGGGGGAAAACTGTTTTTT
j_gene: TRBJ1-2; len: 16; v_gene: TRBV7-9; d_gene: TRBD1; abundance: once; CDR3aa: CASSSQTGGSGYGYTF; CDR3nt: TGTGCCAGCAGCTCCCAAACAGGGGGCTCTGGCTATGGCTACACCTTC